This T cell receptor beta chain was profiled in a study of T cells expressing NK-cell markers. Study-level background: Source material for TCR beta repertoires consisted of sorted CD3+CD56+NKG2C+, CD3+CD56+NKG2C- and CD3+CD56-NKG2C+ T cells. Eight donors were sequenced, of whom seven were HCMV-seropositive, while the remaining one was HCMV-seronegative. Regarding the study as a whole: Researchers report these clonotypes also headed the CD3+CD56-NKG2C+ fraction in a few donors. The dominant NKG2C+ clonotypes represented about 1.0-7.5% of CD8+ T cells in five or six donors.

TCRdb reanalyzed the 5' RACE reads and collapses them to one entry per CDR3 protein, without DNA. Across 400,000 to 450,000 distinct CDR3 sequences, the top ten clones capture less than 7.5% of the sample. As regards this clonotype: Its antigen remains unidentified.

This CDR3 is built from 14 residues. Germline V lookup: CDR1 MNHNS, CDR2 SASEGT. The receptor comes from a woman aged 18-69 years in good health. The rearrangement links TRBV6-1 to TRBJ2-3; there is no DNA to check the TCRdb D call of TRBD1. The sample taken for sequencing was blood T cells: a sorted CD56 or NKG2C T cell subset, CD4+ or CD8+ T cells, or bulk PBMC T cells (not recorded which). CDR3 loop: CASRQRGRTDTQYF.